Included here is one TCR beta chain sequence, with context. Its antigen is still unknown. This sample is part of a study of post-analysis software for immune sequencing data. The authors incorporated unique molecular identifiers into the TCR beta cDNA libraries. TCRdb reprocessed the PCR reads via MiXCR and lists one record per CDR3 protein. The table shows 450,000 to 650,000 distinct CDR3 sequences, with 40% to 50% occurring only once. Losses at the gene ends were 1 base for V and 7 bases for J; bases not matched to a gene: 9. Germline assignment: CDR1 SQVTM and CDR2 ANQGSEA. This CDR3 has 14 amino acids. Study-wide results and limits: In multiple sclerosis, normalized Chao1 diversity was significantly below that of controls. A handful of TRBV segments appeared more often in patients than in controls, and TRBV5-6, TRBV5-1 and TRBV20-1 were among these.

Sequencing was done on a sample of blood. This rearrangement joins TRBV29-1 to TRBJ1-1; TRBD1 agrees at 7 bases. The sequence was obtained from a girl aged 10-17 years with multiple sclerosis. The CDR3: CSVEADRVRGEAFF. The CDR3, as DNA: TGCAGCGTTGAAGCTGACAGGGTAAGGGGTGAAGCTTTCTTT.